This T cell receptor beta chain appears in the sequencing data of a study of CD8 T cells in ankylosing spondylitis. This clonotype was counted ten times or more. What it binds is not known. Using quantitative 5'-RACE with molecular barcodes, the authors made TCR beta libraries. TCRdb reprocessed the 5' RACE reads via MiXCR and lists one record per CDR3 protein. The sample holds about 210,000 distinct CDR3 sequences, approximately 7.6% seen once. This CDR3 region has 15 residues. Unmatched junction bases numbered 9, after V lost 5 bases and J lost 5 bases. From germline, CDR1 is SGHAT and CDR2 FQNNGV. Study-level results: Before this, some motif variants had been reported in reactive arthritis synovial fluid and blood. Clones linked to the disease showed a CD8+ phenotype. They occurred at relatively low frequencies in peripheral blood. A TCR beta motif made of several highly homologous variants seemed typical of ankylosing spondylitis blood.

The chain joins TRBV11-2 to TRBJ2-5; TRBD2 matches at 9 bases. The specimen was blood, either unsorted or a sorted T cell fraction (not recorded which). The clonotype originates from a female donor with ankylosing spondylitis or in good health (not recorded which). The CDR3 loop reads CASSPTGTSSETQYF. Here the CDR3 DNA reads TGTGCCAGCAGCCCCACCGGGACTAGCTCGGAGACCCAGTACTTC.